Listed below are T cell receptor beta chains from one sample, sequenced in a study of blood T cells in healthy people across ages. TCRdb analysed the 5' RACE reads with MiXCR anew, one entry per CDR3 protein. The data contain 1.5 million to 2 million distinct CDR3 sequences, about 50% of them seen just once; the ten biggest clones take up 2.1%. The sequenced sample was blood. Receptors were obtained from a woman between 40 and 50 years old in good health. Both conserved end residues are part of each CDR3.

CASSRTGILREQYF,TRBJ2-5,TRBV11-2
CASSSGTWSQYF,TRBJ2-3,TRBV12-3/TRBV12-4
CASSFRRVGYNNEQFF,TRBJ2-1,TRBV5-1
CSVEGPDTDTQYF,TRBJ2-3,TRBV29-1
CAIRPSSGQNYGYTF,TRBJ1-2,TRBV10-3
CASSLTGTGGVNYGYTF,TRBJ1-2,TRBV2
CASSAGDRPYEQYF,TRBJ2-7,TRBV7-2
CSAPDQRNLYGYTF,TRBJ1-2,TRBV20-1
CASSHPGQSYEQYF,TRBJ2-7,TRBV27
CASSSPPPDIKTQYF,-,TRBV28
CASSQDRTRVETQYF,TRBJ2-5,TRBV4-3
CATQGQPNTEAFF,TRBJ1-1,TRBV2
CASSSLAGVWTQYF,TRBJ2-5,TRBV7-2
CASSDKGQGTYEQYF,TRBJ2-7,TRBV6-1
CASSQYGHYNYEQYF,TRBJ2-7,TRBV14
CASSPRSGTGTYNEQFF,TRBJ2-1,TRBV7-2
CSVDVTPVTGTRRGTQYF,TRBJ2-5,TRBV29-1
CASSSPRGIAVNEQFF,TRBJ2-1,TRBV6-5
CASSRADSRSTDTQYF,TRBJ2-3,TRBV4-1
CSSSRGLGENIQYF,TRBJ2-4,TRBV20-1
CASSDMLGYEQYF,TRBJ2-7,TRBV9
CASSSGDRPTYNEQYF,-,TRBV27
CSAHPGGASETQYF,TRBJ2-5,TRBV20-1
CASSQVPSGQGGYEQYF,TRBJ2-7,TRBV4-1
CASSSQWQETQYF,TRBJ2-5,TRBV5-6
CSVEGARQVVRGGYTF,TRBJ1-2,TRBV29-1
CASSEKRAGPEDTQYF,TRBJ2-3,TRBV4-3
CASSSTIWTQYF,TRBJ2-5,TRBV7-9
CSAITGGPTDTQYF,TRBJ2-3,TRBV20-1
CASSLGRDRSQPQHF,TRBJ1-5,TRBV7-2
CANSLSGTLGEQYF,TRBJ2-7,TRBV28
CATIGGTHPSTDTQYF,TRBJ2-3,TRBV6-6
CASSSSRSGAGYNEQFF,TRBJ2-1,TRBV7-9
CASGLSLNYGYTF,TRBJ1-2,TRBV12-5
CASSQVVSRANVLTF,TRBJ2-6,TRBV4-1
CSLREGNTEAFF,TRBJ1-1,TRBV29-1
CASSPRTSGATDTQYF,TRBJ2-3,TRBV6-2/TRBV6-3
CASSQGEDRGNEQYF,TRBJ2-7,TRBV4-3
CASHQDRNNYGYTF,TRBJ1-2,TRBV28
CAISVSEGSSNYGYTF,TRBJ1-2,TRBV10-3
CSVAASSGYNEQYF,-,TRBV29-1
CSATLAGGPQETQYF,TRBJ2-5,TRBV20-1
CASSSYSGTLQYF,TRBJ2-3,TRBV7-2
CASTSGGPGGEQFF,TRBJ2-1,TRBV12-3/TRBV12-4
CASSQATGTGEGYTF,TRBJ1-2,TRBV4-3
CASDRVKGDRGHYEQYF,TRBJ2-7,TRBV21-1
CASSLVASGFTDTQYF,TRBJ2-3,TRBV11-2
CSASLLAGTYNEQFF,TRBJ2-1,TRBV20-1
CASSLRGRTGTNSYNEQFF,TRBJ2-1,TRBV13
CSARETTSGGIPDTQYF,TRBJ2-3,TRBV29-1
CASSSPTTGANVLTF,TRBJ2-6,TRBV28
CASSLYGWAGGAYNEQFF,TRBJ2-1,TRBV28
CASSPPTGKANTEAFF,TRBJ1-1,TRBV7-8
CASSLGPVRTAYEQYF,TRBJ2-7,TRBV5-1
CASSLLRSSKETQYF,TRBJ2-5,TRBV11-1
CASSFKQGWEQYF,TRBJ2-4,TRBV13
CASSLAVVMESTREAQYF,TRBJ2-5,TRBV7-8
CASSSNTGSKETQYF,TRBJ2-5,TRBV7-7